The rows below give T cell receptor beta chains drawn from one sample of a study of T cells in Graves' hyperthyroidism and ophthalmopathy. TCRdb analysed the multiplex PCR reads with MiXCR anew, one entry per CDR3 protein. This sample has over 200,000 distinct CDR3 sequences, with around 18% found just once. The sequenced sample was blood. The receptor set was obtained from a middle-aged man with Graves' hyperthyroidism. Both conserved end residues are part of each CDR3. Each record gives: D gene, V gene, J gene, clone size, CDR3 DNA, CDR3 protein. A D gene is named only where the DNA matches it firmly. Expanded clones are given a class, and other clones once, few, many or no size at all.

TRBD1	TRBV7-2	TRBJ1-1	NA	TGTGCCAGCAGCTTAAGATTTTCCCCAGGGGGGGGCACTGAAGCTTTCTTT	CASSLRFSPGGGTEAFF
TRBD1	TRBV5-1	TRBJ1-5	NA	TGCGCCAGCAGCTCCGGGACAGGGGAAGGTCAGCCCCAGCATTTT	CASSSGTGEGQPQHF
TRBD1	TRBV9	TRBJ2-1	NA	TGTGCCAGCAGCGTAGGGATCGGGACAGGGGCGAGTGAGCAGTTCTTC	CASSVGIGTGASEQFF
NA	TRBV20-1	TRBJ2-2	NA	TGCAGTGCTAAAACCCCATTTAAAGGGGGAGGGAACACCGGGGAGCTGTTTTTT	CSAKTPFKGGGNTGELFF
NA	TRBV29-1	TRBJ2-1	many	TGCAGCGTTGAAGATTTTCCTTCGGGTCAGGAAGCCTACAATGAGCAGTTCTTC	CSVEDFPSGQEAYNEQFF
TRBD1	TRBV6-1	TRBJ2-7	many	TGTGCCAGCAGTGAAGGGACAGGCAGAAGGCAGTACTTC	CASSEGTGRRQYF
NA	TRBV7-2	TRBJ1-2	many	TGTGCCAGCAGCTTAGCGCAGGGCTCTAACTATGGCTACACCTTC	CASSLAQGSNYGYTF
NA	TRBV19	TRBJ2-3	NA	TGTGCCAGTAGTGATCTTGGCCCAGATACGCAGTATTTT	CASSDLGPDTQYF
TRBD1	TRBV24-1	TRBJ1-6	few	TGTGCCACCAGTGAGGCAGGGGGCAATTCACCCCTCCACTTT	CATSEAGGNSPLHF
NA	TRBV19	TRBJ1-4	NA	TGTGCCAGTCCCCCCTCGACAGAAGGGCCAGATGAAAAACTGTTTTTT	CASPPSTEGPDEKLFF
NA	TRBV5-1	TRBJ2-3	many	TGCGCCAGCAGCTTGGACGGGATGGTGGATACGCAGTATTTT	CASSLDGMVDTQYF
NA	TRBV12-3/TRBV12-4	TRBJ1-1	many	TGTGCCAGCAGTTTATACAGGAACACTGAAGCTTTCTTT	CASSLYRNTEAFF
NA	TRBV7-2	TRBJ2-1	many	TGTGCCAGCAGCTCCTGGGGAGTAGGCAATGAGCAGTTCTTC	CASSSWGVGNEQFF
NA	TRBV11-2	TRBJ2-6	many	TGTGCCAGCAGCCCGAGTGGCAGGGCTGGGGCCAACGTCCTGACTTTC	CASSPSGRAGANVLTF
TRBD2	TRBV28	TRBJ2-1	many	TGTGCCAGCAGTTTAAGGCCCTCCAGGGTAGCGGGGGGGAGCTCCTACAATGAGCAGTTCTTC	CASSLRPSRVAGGSSYNEQFF
NA	TRBV20-1	TRBJ1-1	NA	TGCAGTGCTAGAGATCCCCAGGGGACGGGGACTGAAGCTTTCTTT	CSARDPQGTGTEAFF
TRBD1	TRBV7-2	TRBJ1-3	NA	TGTGCCAGCAGCGAGACAGGGATCGCTGGAAACACCATATATTTT	CASSETGIAGNTIYF
NA	TRBV10-2	TRBJ2-1	few	TGCGCCAGCAGTGACTTGGGGGGATCCAATGAGCAGTTCTTC	CASSDLGGSNEQFF
TRBD2	TRBV12-3/TRBV12-4	TRBJ2-2	many	TGTGCCAGCAGCCTAGCGGGGGACAACACCGGGGAGCTGTTTTTT	CASSLAGDNTGELFF
TRBD1	TRBV5-1	TRBJ2-5	NA	TGCGCCAGCAGCACCGGGACAGGGGAAGAGACCCAGTACTTC	CASSTGTGEETQYF
TRBD1	TRBV2	TRBJ1-3	NA	TGTGCCAGCAGGTCGGACAGGTCGGCCGGAAACACCATATATTTT	CASRSDRSAGNTIYF
NA	TRBV19	TRBJ1-1	NA	TGTGCCAGTAGTATGAGGCAGTACACTGAAGCTTTCTTT	CASSMRQYTEAFF
NA	TRBV28	TRBJ1-2	many	TGTGCCAGCAGTTTATTCCCCATTCGGCGGGGGAGCCGTCCTAACTATGGCTACACCTTC	CASSLFPIRRGSRPNYGYTF
NA	TRBV29-1	TRBJ1-1	many	TGCAGCGTTGGTGGGGAGGGTGAAGCTTTCTTT	CSVGGEGEAFF
NA	TRBV11-2	TRBJ1-2	many	TGTGCCAGCAGCTCATCCAGACAGTACTATGGCTACACCTTC	CASSSSRQYYGYTF
NA	TRBV2	TRBJ2-3	many	TGTGCCAGCAGTCTACAGGGCCTCAGAACAGATACGCAGTATTTT	CASSLQGLRTDTQYF
NA	TRBV5-1	TRBJ2-7	NA	TGCGCCAGCAGCCCGGGACTGAGCTCCTACGAGCAGTACTTC	CASSPGLSSYEQYF